The rows below give T cell receptor beta chains drawn from one sample of a study of CD8+ T cells in alopecia areata. The method was immunoSEQ multiplex PCR; TCRdb's version includes in-frame clones alone and lacks a portion of them. The sample yields about 120,000 clones, about 50% seen once. The source was CD4+ T cells sorted from blood, collected at week 4, from a patient treated with tofacitinib. The origin of the receptors is a human donor with alopecia areata. Each CDR3 is given with its conserved first and last residue. Each record gives: D gene, J gene, V gene, clone size, CDR3 protein, CDR3 DNA. The D gene is left open where the match is weak. Expanded clones get a size class; other rows say once, few or many, or leave the size out.

-	TRBJ1-6	TRBV5-1	-	CASSLDPGSSPLHF	TGCGCCAGCAGCTTGGATCCAGGTAGTTCACCCCTCCACTTT
-	TRBJ1-2	TRBV29-1	-	CSVYQAGQNYGYTF	TGCAGCGTTTATCAGGCTGGACAAAACTATGGCTACACCTTC
-	TRBJ1-5	TRBV14	-	CASSQVRGGFQHF	TGTGCCAGCAGCCAAGTTAGAGGTGGTTTCCAGCATTTT
TRBD2	TRBJ2-7	TRBV28	few	CASSRRGDNSYEQYF	TGTGCCAGCTCCCGGCGGGGGGACAACTCCTACGAGCAGTACTTC
-	TRBJ1-1	TRBV9	few	CASSAQDDTEAFF	TGTGCCAGCAGCGCGCAGGACGACACTGAAGCTTTCTTT
-	TRBJ1-1	TRBV18	few	CASSPGHGYGAFF	TGTGCCAGCTCACCTGGACACGGTTATGGAGCTTTCTTT
-	TRBJ1-1	TRBV29-1	-	CSVELLSRDTEAFF	TGCAGCGTTGAGCTTCTTTCACGGGACACTGAAGCTTTCTTT
-	TRBJ1-2	TRBV29-1	-	CSVELGRGYGYTF	TGCAGCGTTGAGTTGGGGCGCGGCTATGGCTACACCTTC
-	TRBJ2-1	TRBV4-1	-	CASSQGIFLAAAYNEQFF	TGCGCCAGCAGCCAAGGAATCTTCTTAGCGGCCGCCTACAATGAGCAGTTCTTC
-	TRBJ2-3	TRBV29-1	many	CSVEGLGGDTQYF	TGCAGCGTTGAAGGTCTCGGTGGGGATACGCAGTATTTT
-	TRBJ1-5	TRBV29-1	few	CSVVEGDQPQHF	TGCAGCGTTGTCGAAGGGGATCAGCCCCAGCATTTT
TRBD2	TRBJ2-1	TRBV30	few	CAWSAGLAGSLLF	TGTGCCTGGAGTGCGGGACTAGCGGGCTCTCTCCTCTTC
-	TRBJ1-5	TRBV30	-	CAWSVTGNQPQHF	TGTGCCTGGAGTGTAACGGGCAATCAGCCCCAGCATTTT
TRBD1	TRBJ1-1	TRBV5-1	-	CASSGDRGAFF	TGCGCCAGCAGCGGGGACAGGGGAGCTTTCTTT
-	TRBJ1-2	TRBV18	-	CASSPGTVTGYTF	TGTGCCAGCTCACCAGGGACGGTGACTGGCTACACCTTC
TRBD1	TRBJ2-3	TRBV9	-	CASSAGQGGDTQYF	TGTGCCAGCAGCGCGGGACAGGGGGGAGATACGCAGTATTTT
-	TRBJ1-5	TRBV6-1	few	CASSENVQNQPQHF	TGTGCCAGCAGTGAAAACGTACAAAATCAGCCCCAGCATTTT
TRBD1	TRBJ2-7	TRBV30	-	CAGRTGNYEQYF	TGTGCCGGACGGACAGGGAACTACGAGCAGTACTTC
-	TRBJ2-4	TRBV4-2	-	CASSQEMGGRAKNIQYF	TGTGCCAGCAGCCAAGAAATGGGGGGGCGGGCCAAAAACATTCAGTACTTC
-	TRBJ1-2	TRBV29-1	-	CSVFSNYGYTF	TGCAGCGTTTTTTCTAACTATGGCTACACCTTC
-	TRBJ1-5	TRBV6-1	few	CASRDRSNQPQHF	TGTGCCAGCAGGGACAGAAGCAATCAGCCCCAGCATTTT
TRBD1	TRBJ1-5	TRBV2	few	CASGGQAAYQPQHF	TGTGCCAGCGGGGGACAGGCGGCGTATCAGCCCCAGCATTTT
-	TRBJ2-1	TRBV5-1	once	CASRWGRGQASNEQFF	TGCGCCAGCAGATGGGGAAGGGGACAAGCATCCAATGAGCAGTTCTTC
TRBD1	TRBJ2-3	TRBV7-7	-	CASSQDRGDTQYF	TGTGCTAGCAGCCAGGACAGGGGAGATACGCAGTATTTT
-	TRBJ1-2	TRBV30	few	CAWSVLAGKGYTF	TGTGCCTGGAGTGTACTGGCAGGGAAGGGCTACACCTTC
TRBD1	TRBJ1-1	TRBV5-1	-	CASQRTGVVNTEAFF	TGCGCCAGCCAGAGGACAGGCGTGGTTAACACTGAAGCTTTCTTT
-	TRBJ2-7	TRBV29-1	-	CSVEDGLTGFGEQYF	TGCAGCGTTGAAGACGGCTTAACAGGGTTTGGGGAGCAGTACTTC
-	TRBJ2-1	TRBV30	-	CAWSFTRYNEQFF	TGTGCCTGGAGTTTCACACGTTACAATGAGCAGTTCTTC
-	TRBJ2-2	TRBV30	-	CAWSRQGLVTGELFF	TGTGCCTGGAGTCGTCAGGGGTTGGTCACCGGGGAGCTGTTTTTT
-	TRBJ2-7	TRBV30	-	CAWGLGKEQYF	TGTGCCTGGGGGCTAGGTAAGGAGCAGTACTTC